The clone carrying this T cell receptor (beta chain) was counted a single time. The germline V gene has CDR1 MGHDK and CDR2 SYGVNS. The CDR3 totals 11 residues. V was cut by 4 bases and J by 5 bases, with 6 bases left in between. This sample was taken from a study of blood T cell repertoires in COVID-19. Study summary: From the United States, Italy and Spain came samples of acute and convalescent COVID-19. PBMCs, B-cell-depleted T cells, or T cells were the source of the cDNA or gDNA that made up the material.

Original handling: Reference gene primer amplification yielded estimated nucleated cell counts. Assay used: immunoSEQ multiplex PCR; TCRdb lists only in-frame clones, some missing. V, J and clone size derive from that table, while D and trimming were established from the DNA sequence. This sample has around 210,000 clones, with 65% to 90% found just once. The chain has TRBV25-1 and TRBJ2-7; D remains unclear. This clonotype was obtained from a man aged 45-65 years with COVID-19, enrolled during active disease. The specimen sequenced was peripheral blood. CDR3 loop: CASSVENEQYF. CDR3 DNA: TGTGCCAGCAGTGTAGAGAACGAGCAGTACTTC.